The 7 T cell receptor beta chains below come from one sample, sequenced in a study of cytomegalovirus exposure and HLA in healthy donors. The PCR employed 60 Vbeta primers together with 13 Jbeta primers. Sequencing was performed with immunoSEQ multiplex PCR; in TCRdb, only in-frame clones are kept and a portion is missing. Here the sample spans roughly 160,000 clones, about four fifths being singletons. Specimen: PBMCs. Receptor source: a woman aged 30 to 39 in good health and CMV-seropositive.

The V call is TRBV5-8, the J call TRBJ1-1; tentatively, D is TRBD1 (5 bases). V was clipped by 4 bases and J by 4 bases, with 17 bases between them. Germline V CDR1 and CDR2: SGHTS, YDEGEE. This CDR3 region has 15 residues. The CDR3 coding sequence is TGTGCCAGCAGCCCGGGCGGGGGGTGGGTCACTGAAGCTTTCTTT. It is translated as CASSPGGGWVTEAFF.

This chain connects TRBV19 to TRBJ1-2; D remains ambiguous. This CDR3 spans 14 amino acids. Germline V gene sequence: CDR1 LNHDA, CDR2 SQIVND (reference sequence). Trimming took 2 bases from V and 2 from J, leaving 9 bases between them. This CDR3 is CASSINPGNYGYTF. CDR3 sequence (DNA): TGTGCCAGTAGTATAAATCCAGGAAACTATGGCTACACCTTC. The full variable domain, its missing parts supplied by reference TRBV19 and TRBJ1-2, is DGGITQSPKYLFRKEGQNVTLSCEQNLNHDAMYWYRQDPGQGLRLIYYSQIVNDFQKGDIAEGYSVSREKKESFPLTVTSAQKNPTAFYLCASSINPGNYGYTFGSGTRLTVV.

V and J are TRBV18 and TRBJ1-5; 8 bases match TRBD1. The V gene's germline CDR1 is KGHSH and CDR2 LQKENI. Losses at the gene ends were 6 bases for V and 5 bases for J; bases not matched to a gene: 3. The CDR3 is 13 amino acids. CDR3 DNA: TGTGCCAGCTCTGGACAGGGCTATCAGCCCCAGCATTTT. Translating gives CASSGQGYQPQHF.

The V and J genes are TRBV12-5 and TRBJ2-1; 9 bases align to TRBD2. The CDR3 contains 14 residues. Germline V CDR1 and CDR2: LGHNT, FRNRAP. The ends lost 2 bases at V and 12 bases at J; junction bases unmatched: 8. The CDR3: CASGLTIAGASQFF. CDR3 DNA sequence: TGTGCTAGTGGTTTGACCATAGCGGGGGCTTCGCAGTTCTTC.

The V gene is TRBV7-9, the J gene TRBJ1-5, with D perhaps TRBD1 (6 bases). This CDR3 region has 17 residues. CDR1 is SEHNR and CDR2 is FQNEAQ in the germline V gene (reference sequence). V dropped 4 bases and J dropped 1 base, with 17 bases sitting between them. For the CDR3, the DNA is TGTGCCAGCAGCTGGGGGACGGGGGGCAGGAGCAATCAGCCCCAGCATTTT. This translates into CASSWGTGGRSNQPQHF.

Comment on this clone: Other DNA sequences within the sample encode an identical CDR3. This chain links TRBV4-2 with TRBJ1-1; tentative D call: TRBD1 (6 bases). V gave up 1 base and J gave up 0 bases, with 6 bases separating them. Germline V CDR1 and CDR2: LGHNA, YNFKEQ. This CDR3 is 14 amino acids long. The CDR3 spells CASSQGQVNTEAFF. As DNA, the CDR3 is TGTGCCAGCAGCCAAGGACAGGTGAACACTGAAGCTTTCTTT.

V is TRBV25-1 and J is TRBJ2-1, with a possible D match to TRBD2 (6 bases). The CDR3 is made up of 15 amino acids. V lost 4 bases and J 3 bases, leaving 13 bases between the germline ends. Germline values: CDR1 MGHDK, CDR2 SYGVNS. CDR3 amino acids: CASSAKTRIYNEQFF. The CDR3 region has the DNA TGTGCCAGCAGTGCGAAGACTAGAATCTACAATGAGCAGTTCTTC.